A single sample gave rise to the 16 T cell receptor beta chains below, sequenced in a study of T cells in Graves' hyperthyroidism and ophthalmopathy. Amplification targeted TCR beta CDR3 regions from RNA transcripts. Carried out on the TCR CDR3, a first-round RT-PCR used the HTBI primer set. TCRdb re-called the multiplex PCR reads through MiXCR, storing one row per CDR3 protein. The table shows 550,000 to 800,000 distinct CDR3 sequences, with around 15% occurring only once. The sample consisted of blood. Source of these receptors: a man aged 50 or older with Graves' hyperthyroidism.

This clonotype was seen a handful of times. The chain has TRBV5-4 and TRBJ1-2, with a possible D match to TRBD1 (6 bases). V lost 0 bases, J lost 3 bases, and 15 bases lay in between. The CDR3 is 16 residues long. Germline V gives CDR1 SGHNT, CDR2 YYREEE (reference sequence). The CDR3 spells CASSLAGQGIDYGYTF. CDR3 DNA sequence: TGTGCCAGCAGCTTGGCAGGCCAGGGGATAGACTATGGCTACACCTTC. The whole variable domain, filled in from reference TRBV5-4 and TRBJ1-2, reads ETGVTQSPTHLIKTRGQQVTLRCSSQSGHNTVSWYQQALGQGPQFIFQYYREEENGRGNFPPRFSGLQFPNYSSELNVNALELDDSALYLCASSLAGQGIDYGYTFGSGTRLTVV.

This clonotype was detected a few times. V usage is TRBV20-1 and J usage is TRBJ2-2; 8 bases align to TRBD2. After removal of 4 bases from V and 7 bases from J, the junction contained 14 bases not matched to a gene. From germline, CDR1 is DFQATT and CDR2 SNEGSKA (reference sequence). The CDR3 length is 16 residues. In DNA form, the CDR3 reads TGCAGTGCTAAAGCGGGGAGGGCTAGCGGGCGCGGGGAGCTGTTTTTT. The encoded protein is CSAKAGRASGRGELFF.

The chain is built from TRBV18 and TRBJ2-2; 10 bases align to TRBD2. V trimming: 2 bases; J trimming: 0 bases; junction bases outside the gene matches: 0. Germline assignment: CDR1 KGHSH and CDR2 LQKENI. The CDR3 is 16 residues long. The CDR3 sequence is CASSPGLAANTGELFF. DNA for the CDR3: TGTGCCAGCTCACCAGGACTAGCGGCGAACACCGGGGAGCTGTTTTTT.

This clonotype was observed many times. This chain connects TRBV28 to TRBJ1-1, with unresolved D. Germline V gene sequence: CDR1 MDHEN, CDR2 SYDVKM. V lost 2 bases and J lost 6, with 7 bases in between. This CDR3 region has 12 residues. In DNA, the CDR3 is TGTGCCAGCAGTTTAGCCTTCTCTGAAGCTTTCTTT. It codes for CASSLAFSEAFF.

The sample holds many counts of this clonotype. The gene calls are TRBV10-3 and TRBJ2-2; the D gene could be TRBD1 or TRBD2 (5 bases each). The germline V and J ends were trimmed by 6 bases and 3 bases, with 14 bases remaining between them. CDR1 and CDR2 from the germline V gene are ENHRY and SYGVKD. This CDR3 contains 15 residues. The CDR3 sequence: CAIRAGTPDTGELFF. The CDR3 DNA reads as TGTGCCATCAGAGCCGGGACCCCGGACACCGGGGAGCTGTTTTTT.

This clonotype has only one observation. The chain links TRBV28 to TRBJ2-7; D possibly uses TRBD1 or TRBD2 (6 bases each). The V end lost 6 bases, the J end lost 0 bases, and 15 bases lay between the germline ends. The germline V gene encodes CDR1 MDHEN and CDR2 SYDVKM. This CDR3 comprises 15 residues. For the CDR3, the DNA is TGTGCCAGCAGCGCACCAAGGGGGGTCTCCTACGAGCAGTACTTC. It encodes CASSAPRGVSYEQYF.

In its sample, this clonotype was seen many times. The chain recombines TRBV9 with TRBJ2-2; 11 nucleotides agree with TRBD2. The CDR3 consists of 17 residues. With 7 bases clipped from V and 4 bases from J, the junction kept 12 bases outside the gene matches. From germline, CDR1 is SGDLS and CDR2 YYNGEE. The CDR3 DNA reads TGTGCCAGCGGATTAGCGGGAGGGCCCCCGGGCACCGGGGAGCTGTTTTTT. The encoded protein is CASGLAGGPPGTGELFF.

The table lists this clonotype with many counts. The V and J genes are TRBV11-2 and TRBJ2-5; no reliable D call. The CDR3 contains 14 residues. Trimming removed 2 bases from V and 1 base from J, with 8 bases in between. Looked up from germline, CDR1 is SGHAT and CDR2 is FQNNGV. The CDR3 region is CASSLTTSQETQYF. The CDR3 nucleotides are TGTGCCAGCAGCTTAACCACCTCCCAAGAGACCCAGTACTTC. The full variable domain, in which reference TRBV11-2 and TRBJ2-5 provide the parts outside the CDR3, is EAGVAQSPRYKIIEKRQSVAFWCNPISGHATLYWYQQILGQGPKLLIQFQNNGVVDDSQLPKDRFSAERLKGVDSTLKIQPAKLEDSAVYLCASSLTTSQETQYFGPGTRLLVL.

The rearrangement links TRBV5-1 to TRBJ1-1, with TRBD1 matching over 8 bases. Losses at the gene ends were 5 bases for V and 8 bases for J; bases not matched to a gene: 11. There are 14 residues in the CDR3. The germline V gene encodes CDR1 SGHRS and CDR2 YFSETQ. CDR3 sequence: CASSSGQAVSEAFF. CDR3 DNA sequence: TGCGCCAGCAGTTCGGGACAGGCAGTTTCCGAAGCTTTCTTT.

This clonotype came up many times. The gene calls are TRBV6-1 and TRBJ1-6, with 11 bases identical to TRBD1. Germline lookup yields CDR1 MNHNS and CDR2 SASEGT. CDR3 size: 14 residues. Trimming cost V 5 bases and J 9 bases; bases outside gene matches: 3. As DNA, the CDR3 is TGTGCCAGCAGTTCGGACAGGGGGCGTTCACCCCTCCACTTT. Its protein is CASSSDRGRSPLHF.

At least ten counts were recorded for this clonotype. The chain is built from TRBV27 and TRBJ2-1, with TRBD2 matching over 12 bases. The V gene end was trimmed by 7 bases and the J gene end by 0 bases; junction bases not matched to a gene: 13. Germline values: CDR1 MNHEY, CDR2 SMNVEV (reference sequence). The CDR3 length is 19 residues. The CDR3 DNA is TGTGCCAGCAAAATTTGGGCTAGCGGGAGGGTTAGCTCCTACAATGAGCAGTTCTTC. Residues: CASKIWASGRVSSYNEQFF.

As for this clonotype: This may arise from a read error, as a much more abundant clone is one base away. The chain couples TRBV20-1 to TRBJ2-5, with no clear D. The CDR3 is made up of 10 amino acids. Between the trimmed V and J ends, which lost 1 base and 5 bases, there was a span of 2 bases. Germline CDR1 reads DFQATT; CDR2 reads SNEGSKA (reference sequence). The CDR3, as DNA: TGCAGTGCTAGAGGGGAGACCCAGTACTTC. Its protein is CSARGETQYF.

This clonotype was counted ten times or more. The chain has TRBV12-3 or TRBV12-4 and TRBJ2-5; 10 positions match TRBD1. The junction had 11 bases not matched to a gene; V was cut back by 5 bases and J by 5 bases. The CDR3 spans 16 residues. The CDR3 reads CASSLQGGQGMETQYF. CDR3 nucleotide sequence: TGTGCCAGCAGTCTACAGGGGGGACAGGGGATGGAGACCCAGTACTTC.

This chain links TRBV19 with TRBJ1-2; D is unresolved. Trimming pared 1 base from V and 4 bases from J, leaving 10 bases between. Germline V lookup: CDR1 LNHDA, CDR2 SQIVND (reference sequence). The CDR3 loop spans 14 amino acids. The CDR3 spells CASSIVSGGYGYTF. CDR3 in DNA: TGTGCCAGTAGTATAGTTTCCGGAGGCTATGGCTACACCTTC.

This clonotype was counted ten times or more. The chain carries TRBV12-3 or TRBV12-4 and TRBJ2-1; D is unclear. CDR3 length: 14 residues. Trimming removed 5 bases at V and 5 bases at J, with 13 bases between. The CDR3 is CASSPSRNHNEQFF. The CDR3 DNA follows: TGTGCCAGCAGTCCCTCCCGAAACCACAATGAGCAGTTCTTC.

This clonotype has more than one count but fewer than ten. The J gene is TRBJ2-1, the V gene TRBV7-3, with 13 bases identical to TRBD2. The CDR3 loop spans 18 amino acids. Germline V gene data show CDR1 as SGHTA and CDR2 as FQGTGA. Germline trimming cut 2 bases from V and 3 bases from J; bases unmatched to any gene: 7. The CDR3, as DNA: TGTGCCAGCAGCTTAGATGGCGGACTAGCGGGAGACTACAATGAGCAGTTCTTC. The encoded protein is CASSLDGGLAGDYNEQFF.